A single sample gave rise to the 22 T cell receptor beta chains below, sequenced in a study of T cell responses to AZD1222 COVID-19 vaccine. The repertoire was sequenced with immunoSEQ multiplex PCR; TCRdb's copy has only in-frame clones and lacks some. The sample consists of some 140,000 clones, around 93% of them appearing once. This sample comprised peripheral blood, obtained on day 0 of AZD1222 vaccination. The source is an adult in good health.

The chain is built from TRBV28 and TRBJ1-2, with a tentative D call TRBD1 (5 bases). The germline V gene has CDR1 MDHEN and CDR2 SYDVKM. This CDR3 contains 17 residues. Trimming took 5 bases from V and 3 from J, leaving 22 bases between them. The CDR3 sequence is CASSTHGTIKSDYGYTF. CDR3 in DNA: TGTGCCAGCAGTACGCACGGGACTATTAAGTCTGACTATGGCTACACCTTC.

The J gene is TRBJ1-2, the V gene TRBV11-3; a weak D match, TRBD1 (5 bases). The CDR3 consists of 12 residues. Looked up from germline, CDR1 is SGHNT and CDR2 is YENEEA. Trimming pared 4 bases from V and 8 bases from J, leaving 11 bases between. The CDR3 DNA sequence: TGTGCCAGCAGCTGGGACGGGGCCGGCTACACCTTC. Protein product: CASSWDGAGYTF.

This clone was found once. The gene calls are TRBV15 and TRBJ2-7; D call uncertain. Germline V gene sequence: CDR1 LNHNV, CDR2 YYDKDF (reference sequence). The V gene lost 1 base and the J gene lost 5 bases, with 6 bases spanning the gap. The CDR3 runs 12 residues. The CDR3 loop is CATSRGPNEQYF. CDR3 nucleotide sequence: TGTGCCACCAGCAGAGGTCCTAACGAGCAGTACTTC.

J is TRBJ2-7 and V is TRBV18, with 7 positions matching TRBD2. J lost 0 bases, V lost 3 bases, and 5 bases had no gene match. The CDR3 totals 15 residues. Germline V gene sequence: CDR1 KGHSH, CDR2 LQKENI. The CDR3 DNA follows: TGTGCCAGCTCACCTAATGCGGGGGACTCCTACGAGCAGTACTTC. Amino acids: CASSPNAGDSYEQYF.

CDR3 residues: CATSDTDQPQHF. CDR3 sequence (DNA): TGTGCCACCAGTGATACTGATCAGCCCCAGCATTTT. The chain joins TRBV24-1 to TRBJ1-5; D is uncertain. Looked up from germline, CDR1 is KGHDR and CDR2 is SFDVKD. V lost 3 bases and J 5 bases, leaving 4 bases between the germline ends. CDR3 length: 12 residues.

V and J are TRBV28 and TRBJ1-2; D not certain. The germline V and J ends were trimmed by 5 bases and 0 bases, with 10 bases remaining between them. Germline V gives CDR1 MDHEN, CDR2 SYDVKM. The CDR3 consists of 14 residues. Here the CDR3 reads CASSGPSTNYGYTF. CDR3 DNA: TGTGCCAGCAGTGGGCCTTCTACTAACTATGGCTACACCTTC.

There are a few counts of this clone. The chain uses TRBV5-4 and TRBJ1-6; D may be TRBD1 (6 bases). V lost 4 bases and J 8 bases, leaving 19 bases between the germline ends. Germline V gives CDR1 SGHNT, CDR2 YYREEE (reference sequence). The CDR3 totals 16 residues. The CDR3 DNA follows: TGTGCCAGCAGCGGCGGACAGTCTGGGATCCATTCACCCCTCCACTTT. It specifies CASSGGQSGIHSPLHF. Full variable domain (rest looked up from reference TRBV5-4 and TRBJ1-6): ETGVTQSPTHLIKTRGQQVTLRCSSQSGHNTVSWYQQALGQGPQFIFQYYREEENGRGNFPPRFSGLQFPNYSSELNVNALELDDSALYLCASSGGQSGIHSPLHFGNGTRLTVT.

The rearrangement joins TRBV30 to TRBJ2-5; maybe TRBD2 (6 bases). Trimming took off 0 bases at V and 7 bases at J, with 15 bases between the two ends. In germline, CDR1 is GTSNPN, CDR2 SVGIG (reference sequence). CDR3 size: 14 residues. CDR3: CAWSVLLLASTQYF. In DNA, the CDR3 is TGTGCCTGGAGTGTACTTTTGCTAGCGTCGACCCAGTACTTC.

The chain combines TRBV5-5 with TRBJ2-2; D uncertain. The germline gives CDR1 SGHKS, CDR2 YYEKEE (reference sequence). The CDR3 totals 12 residues. V shed 1 base and J shed 8 bases, with 6 bases lying between them. The CDR3 bases are TGTGCCAGCAGCTTGCAGGAGGGGGAGCTGTTTTTT. Amino acid sequence: CASSLQEGELFF. The full variable domain, with the rest looked up from reference TRBV5-5 and TRBJ2-2, is DAGVTQSPTHLIKTRGQQVTLRCSPISGHKSVSWYQQVLGQGPQFIFQYYEKEERGRGNFPDRFSARQFPNYSSELNVNALLLGDSALYLCASSLQEGELFFGEGSRLTVL.

The rearrangement uses TRBV23-1 and TRBJ1-4, with TRBD1 matching over 9 bases. TRBV23-1 belongs to the ORF category, with a function that is uncertain. This CDR3 has 16 residues. The J segment lost 5 bases and the V segment lost 4 bases, leaving 8 bases of the junction unmatched. CDR3 sequence: CASSLLPTGGNEKLFF. The CDR3 nucleotides are TGCGCCAGCAGTCTCCTTCCGACAGGGGGGAATGAAAAACTGTTTTTT.

The V and J genes are TRBV28 and TRBJ2-6; TRBD1 might be the D (6 bases). Germline assignment: CDR1 MDHEN and CDR2 SYDVKM. V was cut by 7 bases and J by 4 bases, with 20 bases left in between. The CDR3 sequence is 17 residues long. This chain's CDR3 is CASNIPGGPSGANVLTF. The CDR3 DNA follows: TGTGCCAGCAACATTCCTGGGGGCCCGTCCGGGGCCAACGTCCTGACTTTC.

This chain links TRBV4-1 with TRBJ2-5, with a possible D match to TRBD2 (6 bases). Germline CDR1 reads MGHRA; CDR2 reads YSYEKL. The V gene lost 1 base and the J gene lost 7 bases, with 13 bases spanning the gap. The CDR3 covers 14 residues. The CDR3 DNA follows: TGCGCCAGCAGCCAAGGGTTCCGGGGGTGGACCCAGTACTTC. Translated, it gives CASSQGFRGWTQYF.

The chain uses TRBV5-1 and TRBJ2-3; 9 bases map to TRBD2. Germline CDR1 SGHRS, CDR2 YFSETQ. V dropped 0 bases and J dropped 2; count of bases not matched to a gene: 4. The CDR3 covers 16 residues. CDR3 protein: CASSLATSGPTDTQYF. As DNA, the CDR3 is TGCGCCAGCAGCTTGGCGACTAGCGGCCCCACAGATACGCAGTATTTT. Full variable domain (remainder filled in from reference TRBV5-1 and TRBJ2-3): KAGVTQTPRYLIKTRGQQVTLSCSPISGHRSVSWYQQTPGQGLQFLFEYFSETQRNKGNFPGRFSGRQFSNSRSEMNVSTLELGDSALYLCASSLATSGPTDTQYFGPGTRLTVL.

The chain is built from TRBV30 and TRBJ2-7; the match to TRBD2 covers 9 bases. CDR3 length: 16 amino acids. CDR1 GTSNPN and CDR2 SVGIG come from the germline V gene (reference sequence). J lost 0 bases, V lost 0 bases, and 6 bases had no gene match. CDR3 sequence (DNA): TGTGCCTGGAGTGTCGGCGGGGGGGAGATCTCCTACGAGCAGTACTTC. It specifies CAWSVGGGEISYEQYF.

This chain links TRBV28 with TRBJ2-7, with D tentatively TRBD2 (5 bases). The V gene lost 3 bases and the J gene lost 3 bases, with 6 bases spanning the gap. Germline V lookup: CDR1 MDHEN, CDR2 SYDVKM. The CDR3 has 12 amino acids. CDR3: CASSFEGYEQYF. CDR3 in DNA: TGTGCCAGCAGTTTTGAGGGCTACGAGCAGTACTTC.

The chain joins TRBV10-1 to TRBJ1-3, with 9 bases lining up with TRBD1. The length of the CDR3 is 17 residues. The germline V gene encodes CDR1 WNHNN and CDR2 SYGVQD (reference sequence). After removal of 6 bases from V and 0 bases from J, the junction contained 9 bases not matched to a gene. The CDR3 region has the DNA TGCGCCAGCAGATTACTACAGGGGGCTTGCTCTGGAAACACCATATATTTT. Residues: CASRLLQGACSGNTIYF.

The V call is TRBV4-2, the J call TRBJ2-1; 10 bases match TRBD2. V was pared by 1 base and J by 7 bases, with 4 bases of the junction left unmatched. The CDR3 sequence is 15 residues long. The germline gives CDR1 LGHNA, CDR2 YNFKEQ. CDR3 bases: TGTGCCAGCAGCCAAGGGACTAGCGGCGTTAATGAGCAGTTCTTC. It is translated as CASSQGTSGVNEQFF.

The chain employs TRBV7-7 and TRBJ1-3; maybe TRBD1 (5 bases). Per the germline V gene, CDR1 is SSHAT and CDR2 is FNYEAQ (reference sequence). Trimming stripped 10 bases from V and 0 bases from J, with 13 bases between. The length of the CDR3 is 14 residues. The CDR3 spells CATGTESSGNTIYF. The CDR3 DNA reads TGTGCCACCGGGACGGAGAGCTCTGGAAACACCATATATTTT.

V usage is TRBV19 and J usage is TRBJ1-4; 11 bases fit TRBD1. This CDR3 is 15 amino acids long. V was clipped by 5 bases and J by 8 bases; unmatched bases: 7. Germline loops: CDR1 LNHDA, CDR2 SQIVND (reference sequence). Here the CDR3 DNA reads TGTGCCAGTAGTCCCCGGGACAGGGGGTTGGAAAAACTGTTTTTT. Its translation is CASSPRDRGLEKLFF.

The rearrangement joins TRBV6-5 to TRBJ2-7; D is ambiguous. V was cut by 0 bases and J by 5 bases, with 17 bases left in between. CDR1 and CDR2 (germline): MNHEY, SVGAGI. This CDR3 is built from 16 residues. The CDR3, as DNA: TGTGCCAGCAGTTACTCGATTCCCCGCCTTTTGGACGAGCAGTACTTC. It encodes CASSYSIPRLLDEQYF.

The chain carries TRBV28 and TRBJ2-2, with 9 positions matching TRBD1. CDR3 size: 14 residues. With V trimmed by 11 bases and J by 4 bases, 8 bases remained unmatched. Germline values: CDR1 MDHEN, CDR2 SYDVKM. DNA for the CDR3: TGTGCCTCACAGGGGGCGGATGGCACCGGGGAGCTGTTTTTT. This codes for CASQGADGTGELFF.

The gene calls are TRBV19 and TRBJ2-3; D could derive from TRBD1 or TRBD2 (5 bases each). The V gene lost 5 bases and the J gene lost 6 bases, with 9 bases spanning the gap. The CDR3 contains 12 residues. CDR1 and CDR2 (germline): LNHDA, SQIVND (reference sequence). The CDR3 reads CASSWGFDTQYF. DNA of the CDR3: TGTGCCAGTAGTTGGGGGTTCGATACGCAGTATTTT.